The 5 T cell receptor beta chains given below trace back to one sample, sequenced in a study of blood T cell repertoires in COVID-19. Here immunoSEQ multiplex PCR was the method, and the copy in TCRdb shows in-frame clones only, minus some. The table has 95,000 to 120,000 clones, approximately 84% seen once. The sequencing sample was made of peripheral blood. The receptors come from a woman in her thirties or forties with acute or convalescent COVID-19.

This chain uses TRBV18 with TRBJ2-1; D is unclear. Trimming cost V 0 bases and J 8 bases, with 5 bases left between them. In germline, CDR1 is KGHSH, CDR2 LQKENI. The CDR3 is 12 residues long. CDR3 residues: CASSPPFDEQFF. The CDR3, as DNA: TGTGCCAGCTCACCACCATTCGATGAGCAGTTCTTC.

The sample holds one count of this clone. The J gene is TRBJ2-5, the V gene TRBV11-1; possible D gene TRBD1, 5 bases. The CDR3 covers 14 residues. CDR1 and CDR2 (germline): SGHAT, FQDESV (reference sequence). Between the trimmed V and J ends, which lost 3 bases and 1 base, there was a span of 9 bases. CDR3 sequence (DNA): TGTGCCAGCAGCTTCGGGCAGGGCCAAGAGACCCAGTACTTC. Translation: CASSFGQGQETQYF.

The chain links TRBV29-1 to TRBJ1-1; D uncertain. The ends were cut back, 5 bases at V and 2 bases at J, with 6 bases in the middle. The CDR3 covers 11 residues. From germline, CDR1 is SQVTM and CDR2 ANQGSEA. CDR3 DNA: TGCAGCGTTCGGGTTAACACTGAAGCTTTCTTT. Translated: CSVRVNTEAFF.

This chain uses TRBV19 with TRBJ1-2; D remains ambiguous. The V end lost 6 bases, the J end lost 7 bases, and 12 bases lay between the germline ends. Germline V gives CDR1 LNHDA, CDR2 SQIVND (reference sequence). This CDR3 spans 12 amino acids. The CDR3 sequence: CASSRHRGGYTF. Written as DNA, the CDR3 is TGTGCCAGTAGCCGACATCGGGGTGGCTACACCTTC.

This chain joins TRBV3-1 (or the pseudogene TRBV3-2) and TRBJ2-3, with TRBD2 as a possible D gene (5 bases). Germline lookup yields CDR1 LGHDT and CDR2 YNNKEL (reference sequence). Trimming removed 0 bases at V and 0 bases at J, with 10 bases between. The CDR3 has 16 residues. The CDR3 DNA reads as TGTGCCAGCAGCCAAGAATTCTGGACTAGCACAGATACGCAGTATTTT. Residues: CASSQEFWTSTDTQYF.